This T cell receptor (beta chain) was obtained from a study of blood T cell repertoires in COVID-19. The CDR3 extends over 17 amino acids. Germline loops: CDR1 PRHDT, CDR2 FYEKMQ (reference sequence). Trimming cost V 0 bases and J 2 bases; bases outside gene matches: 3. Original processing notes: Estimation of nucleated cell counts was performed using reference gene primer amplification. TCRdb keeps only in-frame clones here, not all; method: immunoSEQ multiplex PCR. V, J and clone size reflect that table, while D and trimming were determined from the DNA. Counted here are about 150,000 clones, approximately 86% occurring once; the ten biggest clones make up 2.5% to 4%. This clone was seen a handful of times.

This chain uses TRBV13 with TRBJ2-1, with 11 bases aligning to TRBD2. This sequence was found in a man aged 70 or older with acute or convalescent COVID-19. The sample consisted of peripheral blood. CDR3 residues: CASSLGRLAGTYNEQFF. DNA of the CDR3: TGTGCCAGCAGCTTAGGCCGACTAGCGGGGACCTACAATGAGCAGTTCTTC.